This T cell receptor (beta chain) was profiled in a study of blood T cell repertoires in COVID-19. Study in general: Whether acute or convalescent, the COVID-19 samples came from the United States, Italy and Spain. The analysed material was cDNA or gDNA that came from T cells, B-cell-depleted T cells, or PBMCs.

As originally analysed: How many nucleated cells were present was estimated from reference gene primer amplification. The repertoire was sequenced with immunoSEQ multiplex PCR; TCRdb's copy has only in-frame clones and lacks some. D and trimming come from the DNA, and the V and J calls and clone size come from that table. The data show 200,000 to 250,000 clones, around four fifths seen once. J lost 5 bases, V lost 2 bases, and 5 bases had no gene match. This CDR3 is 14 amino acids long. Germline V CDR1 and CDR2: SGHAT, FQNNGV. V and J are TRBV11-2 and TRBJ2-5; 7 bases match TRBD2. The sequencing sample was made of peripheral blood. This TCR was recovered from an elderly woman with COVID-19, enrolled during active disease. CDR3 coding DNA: TGTGCCAGCAGCTTATCGGGGGGTGGGGAGACCCAGTACTTC. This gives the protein CASSLSGGGETQYF.